This T cell receptor (beta chain) was recovered during a study of cytomegalovirus exposure and HLA in healthy donors. This clone was seen only a few times. Its antigen is unidentified. Study observations and caveats: Common viral pathogens seemed to be connected with several of the most significant clusters, according to a later analysis. Productive rates of about 90% or about 30% were seen for most TCR beta V segments in an earlier analysis. A later analysis reportedly found that, within productive TCRs, an Asian-associated ancestry cluster had fewer N-insertions than the mean observed across the roughly 670 donors.

Germline CDR1 is MNHEY and CDR2 is SVGAGI. The CDR3 is 16 residues long. Trimming left V 1 base short and J 7 bases short, with 14 bases between. Primers included in the PCR were 60 Vbeta and 13 Jbeta primers. Per the authors' pipeline: Later, about 80 million unique TCR beta chains were counted in an analysis, and approximately 9.9 million of them were shared. Produced via immunoSEQ multiplex PCR; TCRdb's table is partial and in-frame only. V, J and clone size were drawn from that table, and D and trimming were deduced from the DNA. The sample has roughly 120,000 clones, 65% to 80% seen once. The source of this sequence is a human donor in good health. The rearrangement uses TRBV6-5 and TRBJ1-6, with D possibly being TRBD1 (6 bases). The specimen was PBMCs. CDR3 in amino acids: CASSYYPQGGNSPLHF. CDR3 DNA sequence: TGTGCCAGCAGTTACTACCCACAGGGTGGGAATTCACCCCTCCACTTT.